This T cell receptor (beta chain) is from a study of blood T cells in healthy people across ages. Alongside a J-beta primer mix, a sample-barcoded 5' primer served in a second PCR lasting about 7 to 11 cycles. TCRdb processed the 5' RACE reads anew with MiXCR; each CDR3 protein has one entry. This table holds more than 1,400,000 distinct CDR3 sequences, 40% to 50% found once. CDR1 is SEHNR, CDR2 FQNEAQ, per germline (reference sequence). After removal of 2 bases from V and 8 bases from J, the junction contained 5 bases not matched to a gene. The CDR3 runs to 15 residues. The TCR sequence derives from a woman between 18 and 29 years old in good health. The sequencing input was blood. This sequence joins TRBV7-9 and TRBJ2-1, with TRBD2 identical over 11 bases. CDR3 protein: CASSLRLAGKDEQFF. The CDR3 nucleotides read TGTGCCAGCAGCTTAAGACTAGCGGGAAAGGATGAGCAGTTCTTC.